This section outlines one T cell receptor (beta chain) sequence together with its context. No antigen is known for it. V was pared by 5 bases and J by 5 bases, with 12 bases of the junction left unmatched. There are 17 residues in the CDR3. The germline V gene encodes CDR1 LGHNA and CDR2 YSLEER. PCR employed 60 Vbeta and 13 Jbeta primers. TCRdb's table, derived via immunoSEQ multiplex PCR, lists solely in-frame clones and lacks some. The sample includes 45,000 to 60,000 clones. This entry belongs to a study of cytomegalovirus exposure and HLA in healthy donors. The study, taken as a whole, reports: Accurate prediction of HLA-A and HLA-B alleles (for most subjects) was reportedly achieved from TCR beta sequences. The authors later found most CMV-associated TCR beta chains appeared HLA-restricted.

The chain is built from TRBV4-3 and TRBJ2-1, with 10 bases lining up with TRBD2. The sample comprised PBMCs. This receptor was identified in a female donor in good health and CMV-seronegative. CDR3 DNA: TGCGCCAGCAGCAGTTCCTCTGTAGCGGGGGGCCACAATGAGCAGTTCTTC. Translation: CASSSSSVAGGHNEQFF.